This T cell receptor (beta chain) was profiled in a study of OX40 agonist ivuxolimab in advanced cancers. Study details: Every 2 weeks, ivuxolimab was infused into the patients intravenously at between 0.01 and 10 mg/kg.

Here immunoSEQ multiplex PCR was the method, and the copy in TCRdb shows in-frame clones only, minus some. The sample gives some 32,000 clones, more than 70% of which show up once; around 21% is in the top ten. About this clone: The antigen is undetermined.

Study-wide findings and caveats: At 0.1 to 3.0 mg/kg, CD4+ and CD8+ blood T cells expanded clonally by week 6.

This receptor was taken from an adult with an advanced solid tumor such as melanoma, head and neck, liver or kidney cancer. The specimen was CD4+ or CD8+ T cells sorted from blood, collected in a trial of the OX40 agonist ivuxolimab.

For the CDR3, the DNA is TGTGCCATCAGGAGAGGGGATGAAGCTTTCTTT. It codes for CAIRRGDEAFF. The chain links TRBV10-3 to TRBJ1-1; the D gene is possibly TRBD1 (5 bases). In germline, CDR1 is ENHRY, CDR2 SYGVKD. This CDR3 has 11 amino acids. Trimming removed 6 bases from V and 7 bases from J, with 9 bases in between.